The 14 T cell receptor beta chains given below trace back to one sample, sequenced in a study of T cells in localized non-small cell lung cancer. Repertoires were generated with immunoSEQ multiplex PCR, while TCRdb's copy carries only in-frame clones and drops some. Among roughly 30,000 clones, roughly 90% were seen once, and the ten largest hold roughly 28%. The specimen was peripheral blood, collected before any cancer treatment. All receptors come from a female donor older than 55 with stage I lung adenocarcinoma.

The CDR3 DNA is TGCGCCAGCAGCTTTACAGGGAGCACAGATACGCAGTATTTT. Encoded protein: CASSFTGSTDTQYF. V and J are TRBV5-1 and TRBJ2-3; D is possibly TRBD1 (6 bases). Germline lookup yields CDR1 SGHRS and CDR2 YFSETQ. The V gene lost 2 bases and the J gene lost 0 bases, with 7 bases spanning the gap. The CDR3 runs to 14 residues.

This chain uses TRBV6-6 with TRBJ1-1; D call uncertain. Deletions cut 5 bases from V and 2 bases from J, with 6 bases between. The CDR3 is 12 amino acids. Germline V gene data show CDR1 as MNHNY and CDR2 as SVGAGI (reference sequence). CDR3 region: CASSRVNTEAFF. CDR3 DNA: TGTGCCAGCAGTCGGGTAAACACTGAAGCTTTCTTT.

The J gene is TRBJ2-1, the V gene TRBV5-1; 7 bases match TRBD2. This CDR3 is 14 amino acids long. Germline assignment: CDR1 SGHRS and CDR2 YFSETQ. The junction had 5 bases not matched to a gene; V was cut back by 0 bases and J by 8 bases. The CDR3 loop is CASSLERGRDEQFF. The CDR3 region has the DNA TGCGCCAGCAGCTTGGAGCGGGGTAGGGATGAGCAGTTCTTC.

V gene TRBV12-5 combines with J gene TRBJ1-1; D unresolved. The CDR3 has 18 amino acids. Deletions cut 1 base from V and 7 bases from J, with 25 bases between. Germline lookup yields CDR1 LGHNT and CDR2 FRNRAP. The CDR3 DNA reads TGTGCTAGTGGTTTGGCCGTCCTGCGGCCGATGTCGACGGATGAAGCTTTCTTT. It is translated as CASGLAVLRPMSTDEAFF.

The chain joins TRBV2 to TRBJ2-7; a weak D match, TRBD2 (6 bases). CDR1 SNHLY and CDR2 FYNNEI come from the germline V gene. The CDR3 runs 14 residues. Deletions cut 10 bases from V and 3 bases from J, with 19 bases between. The DNA of the CDR3 is TGTGCCACAGGGAGGCAGGCCATTTACTACGAGCAGTACTTC. Protein sequence: CATGRQAIYYEQYF.

The chain recombines TRBV6-5 with TRBJ1-3, with a tentative D call TRBD1 (6 bases). Trimming cost V 6 bases and J 1 base, with 7 bases left between them. The CDR3 spans 13 residues. Germline V gene data show CDR1 as MNHEY and CDR2 as SVGAGI. DNA of the CDR3: TGTGCCAGCAGAGGGGGATCTGGAAACACCATATATTTT. Amino acids: CASRGGSGNTIYF.

This chain joins TRBV5-1 and TRBJ2-5; a weak D match, TRBD1 (6 bases). Trimming removed 2 bases from V and 4 bases from J, with 9 bases in between. In germline, CDR1 is SGHRS, CDR2 YFSETQ. There are 13 residues in the CDR3. For the CDR3, the DNA is TGCGCCAGCAGCTTACAGGGAACAGAGACCCAGTACTTC. This codes for CASSLQGTETQYF.

This CDR3 is CASSPDYSLQETQYF. The CDR3 bases are TGTGCCAGCAGTCCCGACTACTCGCTCCAAGAGACCCAGTACTTC. The chain links TRBV27 to TRBJ2-5; the D gene is possibly TRBD2 (5 bases). V lost 5 bases and J lost 1, with 14 bases in between. The germline CDR1 and CDR2 sequences are MNHEY and SMNVEV (reference sequence). The CDR3 covers 15 residues.

The chain combines TRBV15 with TRBJ2-7; D is perhaps TRBD1 (6 bases). The V gene lost 4 bases and the J gene lost 1 base, with 11 bases spanning the gap. Germline V lookup: CDR1 LNHNV, CDR2 YYDKDF (reference sequence). The CDR3 length is 14 residues. CDR3 protein: CATSKTGQSYEQYF. In DNA form, the CDR3 reads TGTGCCACCAGCAAAACGGGACAATCCTACGAGCAGTACTTC.

The chain carries TRBV14 and TRBJ1-2; D not resolved. Germline V gene sequence: CDR1 SGHDN, CDR2 FVKESK. The V end lost 1 base, the J end lost 6 bases, and 9 bases lay between the germline ends. This CDR3 spans 13 amino acids. CDR3 DNA sequence: TGTGCCAGCAGCCAAGCGCTTATGAATGGCTACACCTTC. This encodes CASSQALMNGYTF.

This clone was observed a few times. The rearrangement uses TRBV7-9 and TRBJ2-5; unclear D gene. The germline V and J ends were trimmed by 5 bases and 5 bases, with 15 bases remaining between them. The germline gives CDR1 SEHNR, CDR2 FQNEAQ (reference sequence). The CDR3 is made up of 14 amino acids. CDR3 protein: CASSPAGGRETQYF. CDR3 coding DNA: TGTGCCAGCAGCCCTGCCGGTGGCAGGGAGACCCAGTACTTC.

The chain couples TRBV6-5 to TRBJ2-5; D is unresolved. CDR1 and CDR2 from the germline V gene are MNHEY and SVGAGI. The CDR3 is 11 amino acids. Between the trimmed V and J ends, which lost 2 bases and 2 bases, there was a span of 0 bases. The CDR3 bases are TGTGCCAGCAGTTACCAAGAGACCCAGTACTTC. This translates into CASSYQETQYF.

The rearrangement uses TRBV6-1 and TRBJ1-1; possible D gene TRBD1, 6 bases. In germline, CDR1 is MNHNS, CDR2 SASEGT. This CDR3 is built from 15 residues. V lost 7 bases and J 5 bases, leaving 20 bases between the germline ends. CDR3 nucleotide sequence: TGTGCCAGCACGGCGAAGTCTGGGGGCAGGACTGAAGCTTTCTTT. Its translation: CASTAKSGGRTEAFF.

The V gene is TRBV5-1, the J gene TRBJ2-2; 8 bases are a match to TRBD2. Per the germline V gene, CDR1 is SGHRS and CDR2 is YFSETQ. This CDR3 has 16 amino acids. V lost 4 bases, J lost 1 base, and 6 bases stayed unmatched. In DNA form, the CDR3 reads TGCGCCAGCAGCCAGGCAAGCGGGAGGAACACCGGGGAGCTGTTTTTT. It encodes CASSQASGRNTGELFF.